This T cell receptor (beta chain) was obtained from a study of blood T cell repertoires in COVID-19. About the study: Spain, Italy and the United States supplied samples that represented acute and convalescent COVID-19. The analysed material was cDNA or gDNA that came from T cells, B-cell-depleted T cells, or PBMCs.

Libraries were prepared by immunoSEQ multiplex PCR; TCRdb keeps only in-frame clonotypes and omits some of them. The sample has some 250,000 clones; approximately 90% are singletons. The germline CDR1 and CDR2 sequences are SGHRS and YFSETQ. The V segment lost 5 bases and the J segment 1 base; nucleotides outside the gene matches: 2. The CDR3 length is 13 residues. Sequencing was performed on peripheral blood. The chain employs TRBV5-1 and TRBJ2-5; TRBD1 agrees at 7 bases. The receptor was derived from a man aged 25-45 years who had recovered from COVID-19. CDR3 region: CASRGTVQETQYF. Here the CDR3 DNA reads TGCGCCAGCAGGGGGACAGTCCAAGAGACCCAGTACTTC.